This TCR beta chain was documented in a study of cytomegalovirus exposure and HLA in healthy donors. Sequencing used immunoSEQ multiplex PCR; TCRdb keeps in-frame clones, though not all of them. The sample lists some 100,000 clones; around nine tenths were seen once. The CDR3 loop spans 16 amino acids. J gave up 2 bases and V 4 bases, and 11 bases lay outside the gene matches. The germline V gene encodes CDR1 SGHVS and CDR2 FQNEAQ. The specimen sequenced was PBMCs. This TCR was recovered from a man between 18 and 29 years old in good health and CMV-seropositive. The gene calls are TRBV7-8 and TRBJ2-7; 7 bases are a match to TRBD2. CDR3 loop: CASSWDQRGTPYEQYF. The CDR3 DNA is TGTGCCAGCAGCTGGGATCAGCGGGGTACCCCCTACGAGCAGTACTTC.